These 32 T cell receptor beta chains were sequenced from one sample in a study of shared clonotypes between healthy human individuals (dated by TCRdb to 2020 to 2022). Receptors were amplified or captured by the immunoSEQ multiplex PCR assay. Held by TCRdb, this immuneACCESS table contains in-frame sequences only and omits some clones. Under half of the omission traces to an unresolved V gene where checked; the cause of the rest is unknown. Across this sample there are about 470,000 clones, with roughly 77% seen only once. The ten biggest clones cover 13% of the sample. Sequences were obtained from PBMCs. The source of these receptors is a woman aged 40 to 49 in good health. Some clones in this sample may be carry-over from other donors' samples.

CDR3 residues: CASSIVGDRGTSGANVLTF. CDR3 sequence (DNA): TGTGCCAGTAGTATAGTGGGGGACAGGGGCACCTCTGGGGCCAACGTCCTGACTTTC. V is TRBV19 and J is TRBJ2-6, with 10 positions matching TRBD1. Germline V lookup: CDR1 LNHDA, CDR2 SQIVND (reference sequence). CDR3 length: 19 amino acids. The junction had 6 bases not matched to a gene; V was cut back by 1 base and J by 0 bases.

The chain employs TRBV5-1 and TRBJ2-5, with D perhaps given as TRBD1 or TRBD2 (5 bases each). Trimming pared 4 bases from V and 8 bases from J, leaving 15 bases between. CDR1 is SGHRS and CDR2 is YFSETQ in the germline V gene. The CDR3 runs 13 residues. The CDR3 reads CASSPGPFETQYF. CDR3 in DNA: TGCGCCAGCAGCCCGGGACCCTTTGAAACCCAGTACTTC.

This clone has at least ten counts. This chain uses TRBV20-1 with TRBJ2-5; no clear D. Trimming left V 6 bases short and J 4 bases short, with 9 bases between. Germline V lookup: CDR1 DFQATT, CDR2 SNEGSKA (reference sequence). This CDR3 is 11 amino acids long. CDR3 sequence reads: CSAASRETQYF. The DNA of the CDR3 is TGCAGTGCCGCCTCGCGAGAGACCCAGTACTTC.

The V call is TRBV28, the J call TRBJ2-7; D unclear. CDR1 is MDHEN, CDR2 SYDVKM, per germline. This CDR3 is 16 amino acids long. The V end was cut by 3 bases, the J end by 3 bases, with 18 bases between. The DNA of the CDR3 is TGTGCCAGCAGTTTTCTCCAGTCCACGGCTCGCTACGAGCAGTACTTC. Translating it yields CASSFLQSTARYEQYF.

This chain connects TRBV6-5 to TRBJ1-5, with D unclear. The CDR3 is 13 residues long. The V end was cut by 4 bases, the J end by 7 bases, with 11 bases between. The germline gives CDR1 MNHEY, CDR2 SVGAGI. CDR3 region: CASSLGSQQPQHF. CDR3 nucleotide sequence: TGTGCCAGCAGTTTGGGGAGCCAACAGCCCCAGCATTTT.

This chain uses TRBV29-1 with TRBJ2-1; no reliable D call. The length of the CDR3 is 11 residues. V was trimmed by 3 bases and J by 3 bases, leaving 3 bases between them. Germline loops: CDR1 SQVTM, CDR2 ANQGSEA. The CDR3 sequence: CSVDYYNEQFF. Here the CDR3 DNA reads TGCAGCGTTGACTACTACAATGAGCAGTTCTTC.

The rearrangement links TRBV5-6 to TRBJ1-2; TRBD1 might be the D (5 bases). Germline CDR1 and CDR2: SGHDT and YYEEEE. V gave up 2 bases and J gave up 2 bases, with 13 bases separating them. The CDR3 runs 15 residues. This CDR3 reads CASSFGRGRNYGYTF. The CDR3 DNA is TGTGCCAGCAGCTTTGGAAGGGGAAGAAACTATGGCTACACCTTC.

The rearrangement links TRBV5-1 to TRBJ1-6; D is unclear. V was cut by 0 bases and J by 6 bases, with 16 bases left in between. Germline CDR1 and CDR2: SGHRS and YFSETQ. CDR3 length: 17 amino acids. The CDR3 reads CASSLAVSPTSNSPLHF. The DNA for the CDR3 is TGCGCCAGCAGCTTGGCTGTCTCGCCAACTTCTAATTCACCCCTCCACTTT.

V and J are TRBV4-3 and TRBJ2-7; no reliable D call. The CDR3 totals 13 residues. The V gene lost 1 base and the J gene lost 1 base, with 5 bases spanning the gap. In germline, CDR1 is LGHNA, CDR2 YSLEER. The CDR3 loop reads CASSQVLSYEQYF. The CDR3 nucleotides are TGCGCCAGCAGCCAAGTCCTATCCTACGAGCAGTACTTC.

The rearrangement joins TRBV7-9 to TRBJ2-5, with D perhaps TRBD1 or TRBD2 (5 bases each). V dropped 1 base and J dropped 2 bases, with 17 bases sitting between them. This CDR3 spans 17 amino acids. The germline V gene has CDR1 SEHNR and CDR2 FQNEAQ (reference sequence). The CDR3 sequence is CASSLVRGPLLQETQYF. CDR3 nucleotides: TGTGCCAGCAGCTTAGTCCGGGGACCCCTCCTACAAGAGACCCAGTACTTC. Together with reference TRBV7-9 and TRBJ2-5, the CDR3 gives the full variable domain: DTGVSQNPRHKITKRGQNVTFRCDPISEHNRLYWYRQTLGQGPEFLTYFQNEAQLEKSRLLSDRFSAERPKGSFSTLEIQRTEQGDSAMYLCASSLVRGPLLQETQYFGPGTRLLVL.

The CDR3 nucleotides are TGTGCCAGCAGCTTCAATTTCTACGAGCAGTACTTC. Translating it yields CASSFNFYEQYF. This chain joins TRBV11-2 and TRBJ2-7; D gene unclear. The length of the CDR3 is 12 residues. V was trimmed by 3 bases and J by 3 bases, leaving 6 bases between them. The germline CDR1 and CDR2 sequences are SGHAT and FQNNGV.

This chain joins TRBV4-3 and TRBJ2-7; D may match TRBD1 or TRBD2 (6 bases each). CDR1 and CDR2 (germline): LGHNA, YSLEER. Between the trimmed V and J ends, which lost 0 bases and 6 bases, there was a span of 15 bases. This CDR3 region has 15 residues. The CDR3, as DNA: TGCGCCAGCAGCCAAGAGGGGGGTCAGGGGTTCGAGCAGTACTTC. It encodes CASSQEGGQGFEQYF.

This chain uses TRBV13 with TRBJ2-7; 9 bases fit TRBD1. Germline V gene sequence: CDR1 PRHDT, CDR2 FYEKMQ (reference sequence). This CDR3 spans 15 amino acids. After removal of 6 bases from V and 0 bases from J, the junction contained 6 bases not matched to a gene. DNA for the CDR3: TGTGCCAGCAGATACAGGGGGCGCAGCTCCTACGAGCAGTACTTC. It yields the protein CASRYRGRSSYEQYF.

The V call is TRBV6-5, the J call TRBJ2-1; 7 bases align to TRBD1. The CDR3 has 15 residues. The germline V gene encodes CDR1 MNHEY and CDR2 SVGAGI. Trimming at V came to 0 bases and at J to 7 bases, leaving 6 bases not matched to a gene. The CDR3 DNA sequence: TGTGCCAGCAGTTACTCTGCAGGGGGTATGAATGAGCAGTTCTTC. The encoded protein is CASSYSAGGMNEQFF.

The V call is TRBV20-1, the J call TRBJ1-4; D gene unclear. The V and J ends lost 4 bases and 12 bases respectively, with 12 bases between them. CDR1 is DFQATT and CDR2 is SNEGSKA in the germline V gene (reference sequence). CDR3 size: 11 residues. The CDR3 DNA is TGCAGTGCTAAGGGTGGCAGAGAACTGTTTTTT. As protein: CSAKGGRELFF.

The chain has TRBV4-2 and TRBJ2-3, with D perhaps given as TRBD1 or TRBD2 (5 bases each). This CDR3 contains 15 residues. Germline lookup yields CDR1 LGHNA and CDR2 YNFKEQ. Trimming shortened V by 0 bases and J by 5 bases, and 12 bases separated the two germline ends. CDR3 DNA sequence: TGTGCCAGCAGCCAAGATTGGGGGAGCGGAGATACGCAGTATTTT. Protein sequence: CASSQDWGSGDTQYF.

V gene TRBV5-5 combines with J gene TRBJ2-3; tentatively, D is TRBD1 (7 bases). Per germline, CDR1 SGHKS and CDR2 YYEKEE (reference sequence). Trimming took off 4 bases at V and 4 bases at J, with 19 bases between the two ends. The length of the CDR3 is 16 residues. The CDR3 region is CASSRTPPRGADTQYF. CDR3 DNA: TGTGCCAGCAGCCGGACTCCCCCCAGGGGGGCAGATACGCAGTATTTT.

The chain links TRBV28 to TRBJ2-5; 13 bases agree with TRBD2. With 5 bases clipped from V and 1 base from J, the junction kept 4 bases outside the gene matches. CDR3 size: 16 residues. Germline assignment: CDR1 MDHEN and CDR2 SYDVKM. Written as DNA, the CDR3 is TGTGCCAGCAGTGGACTAGCGGGAGTGTTCCAAGAGACCCAGTACTTC. Its translation is CASSGLAGVFQETQYF.

This clone has ten or more counts. The chain couples TRBV5-4 to TRBJ2-5, with D possibly matching TRBD2 (5 bases). The V gene lost 4 bases and the J gene lost 1 base, with 23 bases spanning the gap. The V gene's germline CDR1 is SGHNT and CDR2 YYREEE (reference sequence). This CDR3 has 18 amino acids. CDR3 amino acids: CASSHLPEVVGLQETQYF. The CDR3 nucleotides read TGTGCCAGCAGCCATCTTCCGGAGGTGGTTGGGCTCCAAGAGACCCAGTACTTC.

This rearrangement joins TRBV18 to TRBJ2-7; maybe TRBD1 (6 bases). Germline assignment: CDR1 KGHSH and CDR2 LQKENI. V lost 0 bases and J 2 bases, leaving 11 bases between the germline ends. The length of the CDR3 is 15 residues. The CDR3, as DNA: TGTGCCAGCTCACCACCTCGACAGGTTCCCTACGAGCAGTACTTC. It encodes CASSPPRQVPYEQYF.

The genes are TRBV11-2 and TRBJ1-1, with D maybe TRBD1 (6 bases). Trimming took off 1 base at V and 3 bases at J, with 9 bases between the two ends. This CDR3 contains 14 residues. Looked up from germline, CDR1 is SGHAT and CDR2 is FQNNGV. The CDR3 here is CASSLGQEYTEAFF. CDR3 bases: TGTGCCAGCAGCTTAGGACAGGAATACACTGAAGCTTTCTTT.

The rearrangement joins TRBV30 to TRBJ1-6; the match to TRBD1 covers 7 bases. The V segment lost 4 bases and the J segment 8 bases; nucleotides outside the gene matches: 11. CDR1 and CDR2 (germline): GTSNPN, SVGIG (reference sequence). There are 15 residues in the CDR3. In DNA form, the CDR3 reads TGTGCCTGGAAGAAGGGGGCCTTCGGTGATTCACCCCTCCACTTT. Its translation is CAWKKGAFGDSPLHF.

The sample holds one count of this clone. The V call is TRBV19, the J call TRBJ2-7; weak D call: TRBD1 (6 bases). The CDR3 consists of 14 residues. Trimming took off 1 base at V and 2 bases at J, with 9 bases between the two ends. Germline V gene data show CDR1 as LNHDA and CDR2 as SQIVND (reference sequence). Here the CDR3 reads CASSIVAGAYEQYF. DNA of the CDR3: TGTGCCAGTAGTATAGTGGCAGGGGCCTACGAGCAGTACTTC.

The J gene is TRBJ2-3, the V gene TRBV6-1; D gene unclear. The CDR3 consists of 15 residues. Germline CDR1 and CDR2: MNHNS and SASEGT. V gave up 2 bases and J gave up 8 bases, with 17 bases separating them. The CDR3 DNA is TGTGCCAGCAGTGAAAATTTTGGAGCCTCTGGTACGCAGTATTTT. It translates to CASSENFGASGTQYF.

The V gene is TRBV6-4, the J gene TRBJ2-1, with D possibly TRBD2 on 7 matching bases. This CDR3 is built from 14 residues. The V gene lost 3 bases and the J gene lost 4 bases, with 10 bases spanning the gap. In germline, CDR1 is MRHNA, CDR2 SNTAGT. This CDR3 is CASSEGGQYNEQFF. The CDR3 DNA reads as TGTGCCAGCAGTGAGGGGGGGCAATACAATGAGCAGTTCTTC.

The chain's CDR3 is CASSQPGTNEQFF. CDR3 in DNA: TGTGCCAGCAGCCAACCGGGAACGAATGAGCAGTTCTTC. The rearrangement links TRBV6-5 to TRBJ2-1; maybe TRBD2 (5 bases). With 6 bases removed from V and 7 bases from J, the gap between germline ends came to 13 bases. This CDR3 is built from 13 residues. Germline loops: CDR1 MNHEY, CDR2 SVGAGI.

The rearrangement uses TRBV5-1 and TRBJ1-3; weak D call: TRBD1 (6 bases). V lost 4 bases and J 0 bases, leaving 8 bases between the germline ends. Germline V CDR1 and CDR2: SGHRS, YFSETQ. CDR3 length equals 14 residues. In DNA, the CDR3 is TGCGCCAGCAGCCTACAGGGCTCTGGAAACACCATATATTTT. Residues: CASSLQGSGNTIYF.

V gene TRBV6-1 combines with J gene TRBJ1-5; D is undetermined. V lost 6 bases, J lost 0 bases, and 9 bases lay in between. Germline V CDR1 and CDR2: MNHNS, SASEGT. The CDR3 consists of 14 residues. Written as DNA, the CDR3 is TGTGCCAGCAGGGGAGAGACTAGCAATCAGCCCCAGCATTTT. This sequence encodes CASRGETSNQPQHF.

The chain joins TRBV15 to TRBJ2-1; the D is unclear. The germline CDR1 and CDR2 sequences are LNHNV and YYDKDF (reference sequence). V gave up 1 base and J gave up 4 bases, with 17 bases separating them. This CDR3 region has 17 residues. The CDR3 protein is CATSRGFEAGEYNEQFF. The CDR3 DNA sequence: TGTGCCACCAGCAGAGGGTTCGAGGCAGGCGAGTACAATGAGCAGTTCTTC.

V gene TRBV30 combines with J gene TRBJ1-3; D is undetermined. Trimming removed 1 base from V and 2 bases from J, with 12 bases in between. The CDR3 consists of 15 residues. The germline V gene has CDR1 GTSNPN and CDR2 SVGIG (reference sequence). CDR3 nucleotide sequence: TGTGCCTGGAGTGGTCTTCGTAGGGCTGGAAACACCATATATTTT. Its protein product is CAWSGLRRAGNTIYF.

The chain is built from TRBV4-2 and TRBJ2-4, with D possibly TRBD1 on 6 matching bases. The CDR3 covers 15 residues. Germline assignment: CDR1 LGHNA and CDR2 YNFKEQ. V shed 0 bases and J shed 7 bases, with 13 bases lying between them. CDR3 amino acids: CASSQEQGRWNIQYF. CDR3 bases: TGTGCCAGCAGCCAAGAACAGGGCAGGTGGAACATTCAGTACTTC.

The CDR3 nucleotides are TGTGCCAGTTCTCAGGGGGCGACTTTCTTT. It yields the protein CASSQGATFF. The genes are TRBV19 and TRBJ1-1; the match to TRBD1 covers 8 bases. Germline V CDR1 and CDR2: LNHDA, SQIVND (reference sequence). There are 10 residues in the CDR3. V gave up 8 bases and J gave up 12 bases; unmatched junction bases: 5.